This T cell receptor beta chain was sequenced in a study of cytomegalovirus exposure and HLA in healthy donors. This clone has just a few counts. Its matching antigen is unknown. Broader study findings: Reportedly, fewer N-insertions than the approximately 610-donor mean appeared in an Asian-associated ancestry cluster in a later analysis. Analyses of presence and absence presupposed an approximately uniform sequencing depth across donors. Investigators reported more than 150 TCR beta chains as tied to cytomegalovirus. Upon later analysis, HLA-associated TCR beta chains proved more clonally expanded than other, equally common chains.

The CDR3 extends over 16 amino acids. Germline V gene data show CDR1 as MDHEN and CDR2 as SYDVKM. Trimming left V 6 bases short and J 0 bases short, with 17 bases between. PCR was performed using 60 Vbeta and 13 Jbeta primers. Clones were read by immunoSEQ multiplex PCR, and TCRdb kept only the in-frame ones, dropping some. The sample includes roughly 100,000 clones, approximately 79% seen only once; the top ten take approximately 6.9%. The V gene is TRBV28, the J gene TRBJ1-1; D not resolved. The sequence was obtained from a man aged 25-45 years in good health and CMV-seropositive. Sequences were obtained from PBMCs. The CDR3 loop is CASRTSGFTLNTEAFF. The DNA for the CDR3 is TGTGCCAGCAGAACCTCAGGTTTCACCTTGAACACTGAAGCTTTCTTT.